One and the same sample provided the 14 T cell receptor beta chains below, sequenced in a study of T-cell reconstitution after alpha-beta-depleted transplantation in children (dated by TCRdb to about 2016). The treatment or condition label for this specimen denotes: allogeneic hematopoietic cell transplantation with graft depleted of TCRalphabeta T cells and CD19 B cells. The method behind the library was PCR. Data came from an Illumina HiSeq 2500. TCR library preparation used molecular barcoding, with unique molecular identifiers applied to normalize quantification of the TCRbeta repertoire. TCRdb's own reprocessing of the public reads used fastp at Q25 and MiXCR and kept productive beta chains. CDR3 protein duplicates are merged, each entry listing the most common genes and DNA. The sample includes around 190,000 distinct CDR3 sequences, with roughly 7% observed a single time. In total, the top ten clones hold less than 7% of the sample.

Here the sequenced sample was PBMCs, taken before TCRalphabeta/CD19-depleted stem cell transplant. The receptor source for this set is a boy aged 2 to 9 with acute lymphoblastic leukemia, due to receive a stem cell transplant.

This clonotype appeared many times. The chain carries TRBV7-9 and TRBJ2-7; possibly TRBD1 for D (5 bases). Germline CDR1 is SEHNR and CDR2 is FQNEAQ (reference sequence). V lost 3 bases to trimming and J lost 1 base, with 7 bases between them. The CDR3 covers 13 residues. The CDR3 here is CASSFPGSYEQYF. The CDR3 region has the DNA TGTGCCAGCAGCTTCCCAGGGTCCTACGAGCAGTACTTC.

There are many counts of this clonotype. Here the CDR3 reads CASSLQGSSYEQYF. The CDR3 coding sequence is TGTGCCAGCAGTTTACAGGGAAGCTCCTACGAGCAGTACTTC. The chain uses TRBV12-3 or TRBV12-4 and TRBJ2-7; a weak D match, TRBD1 (5 bases). V was trimmed by 2 bases and J by 0 bases, leaving 8 bases between them. The CDR3 is 14 amino acids.

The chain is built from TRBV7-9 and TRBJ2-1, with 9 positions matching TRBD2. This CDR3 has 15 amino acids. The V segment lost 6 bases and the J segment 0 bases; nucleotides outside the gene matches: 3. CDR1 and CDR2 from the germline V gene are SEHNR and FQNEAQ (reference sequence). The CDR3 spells CASRRSGSSYNEQFF. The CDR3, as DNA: TGTGCCAGCAGACGTAGCGGGAGCTCCTACAATGAGCAGTTCTTC.

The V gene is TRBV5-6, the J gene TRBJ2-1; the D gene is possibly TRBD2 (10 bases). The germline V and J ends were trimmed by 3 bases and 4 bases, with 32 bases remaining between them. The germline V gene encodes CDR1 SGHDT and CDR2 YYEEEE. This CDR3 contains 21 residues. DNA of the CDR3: TGTGCCAGCAGCTCGCGCTGGACAGGGGTCGAGCGGGAGGGCCCTTACAATGAGCAGTTCTTC. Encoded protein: CASSSRWTGVEREGPYNEQFF. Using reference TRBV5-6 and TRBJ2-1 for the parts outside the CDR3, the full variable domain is DAGVTQSPTHLIKTRGQQVTLRCSPKSGHDTVSWYQQALGQGPQFIFQYYEEEERQRGNFPDRFSGHQFPNYSSELNVNALLLGDSALYLCASSSRWTGVEREGPYNEQFFGPGTRLTVL.

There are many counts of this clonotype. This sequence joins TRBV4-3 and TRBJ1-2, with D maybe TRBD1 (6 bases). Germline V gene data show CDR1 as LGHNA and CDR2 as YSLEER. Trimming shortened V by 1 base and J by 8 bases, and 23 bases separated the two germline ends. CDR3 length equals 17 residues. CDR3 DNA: TGCGCCAGCAGCCAAGGGCGGACAGTCGGTGGTTCGAGAGGCTACACCTTC. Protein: CASSQGRTVGGSRGYTF.

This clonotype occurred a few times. The chain's CDR3 is CASSFSPGPYEQYF. The DNA of the CDR3 is TGTGCCAGCAGTTTTAGTCCGGGGCCCTACGAGCAGTACTTC. V is TRBV27 and J is TRBJ2-7; D tentatively fits TRBD1 or TRBD2 (5 bases each). The CDR3 consists of 14 residues. V was cut by 3 bases and J by 2 bases, with 11 bases left in between. The germline gives CDR1 MNHEY, CDR2 SMNVEV (reference sequence).

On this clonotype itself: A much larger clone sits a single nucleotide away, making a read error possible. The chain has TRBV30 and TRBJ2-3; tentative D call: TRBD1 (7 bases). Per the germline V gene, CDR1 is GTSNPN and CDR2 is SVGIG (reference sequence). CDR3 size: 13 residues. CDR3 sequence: CAWSQGGTDAQYF. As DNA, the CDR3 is TGTGCCTGGAGTCAGGGGGGCACAGATGCGCAGTATTTT.

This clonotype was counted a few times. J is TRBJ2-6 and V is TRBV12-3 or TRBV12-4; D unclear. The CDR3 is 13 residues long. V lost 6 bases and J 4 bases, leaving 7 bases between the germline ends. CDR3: CASRPGGANVLTF. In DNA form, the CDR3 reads TGTGCCAGCAGGCCTGGGGGGGCCAACGTCCTGACTTTC.

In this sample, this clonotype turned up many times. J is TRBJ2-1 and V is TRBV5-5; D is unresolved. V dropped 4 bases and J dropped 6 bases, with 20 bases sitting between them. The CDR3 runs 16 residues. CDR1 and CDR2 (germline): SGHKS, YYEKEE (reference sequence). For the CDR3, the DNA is TGTGCCAGCAGCCTCTCGCGAGGACGCAAGGGCAATGAGCAGTTCTTC. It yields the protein CASSLSRGRKGNEQFF.

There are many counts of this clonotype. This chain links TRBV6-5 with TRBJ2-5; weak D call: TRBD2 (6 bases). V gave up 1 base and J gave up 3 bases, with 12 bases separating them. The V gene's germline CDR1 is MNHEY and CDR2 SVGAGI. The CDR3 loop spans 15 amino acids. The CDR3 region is CASSYFPGVEETQYF. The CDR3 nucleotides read TGTGCCAGCAGTTACTTTCCGGGGGTTGAAGAGACCCAGTACTTC.

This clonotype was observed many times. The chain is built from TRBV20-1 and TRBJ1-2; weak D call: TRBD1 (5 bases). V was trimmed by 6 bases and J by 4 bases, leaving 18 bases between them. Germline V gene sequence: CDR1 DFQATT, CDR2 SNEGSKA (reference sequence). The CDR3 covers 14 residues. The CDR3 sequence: CSAPDTFILYGYTF. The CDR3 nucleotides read TGCAGTGCCCCGGACACTTTCATCCTCTATGGCTACACCTTC.

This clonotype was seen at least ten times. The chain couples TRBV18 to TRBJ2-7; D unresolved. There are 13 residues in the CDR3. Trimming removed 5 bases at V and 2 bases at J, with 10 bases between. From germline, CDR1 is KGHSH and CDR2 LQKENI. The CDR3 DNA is TGTGCCAGCTCAGGGTCAGAGACCTACGAGCAGTACTTC. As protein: CASSGSETYEQYF. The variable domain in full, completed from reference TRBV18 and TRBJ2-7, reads NAGVMQNPRHLVRRRGQEARLRCSPMKGHSHVYWYRQLPEEGLKFMVYLQKENIIDESGMPKERFSAEFPKEGPSILRIQQVVRGDSAAYFCASSGSETYEQYFGPGTRLTVT.

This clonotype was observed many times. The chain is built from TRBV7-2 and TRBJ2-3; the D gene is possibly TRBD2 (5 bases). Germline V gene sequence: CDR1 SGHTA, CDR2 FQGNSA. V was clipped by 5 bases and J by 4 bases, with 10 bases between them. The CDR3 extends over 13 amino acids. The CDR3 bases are TGTGCCAGCAGCGGTAGCGTCCCAGATACGCAGTATTTT. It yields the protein CASSGSVPDTQYF. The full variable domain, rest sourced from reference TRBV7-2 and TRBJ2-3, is GAGVSQSPSNKVTEKGKDVELRCDPISGHTALYWYRQSLGQGLEFLIYFQGNSAPDKSGLPSDRFSAERTGGSVSTLTIQRTQQEDSAVYLCASSGSVPDTQYFGPGTRLTVL.

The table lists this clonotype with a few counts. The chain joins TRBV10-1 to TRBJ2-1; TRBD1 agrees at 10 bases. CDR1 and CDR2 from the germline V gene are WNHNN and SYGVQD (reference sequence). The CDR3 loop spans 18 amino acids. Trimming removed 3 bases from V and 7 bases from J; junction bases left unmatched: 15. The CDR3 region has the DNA TGCGCCAGCAGTGACCTGGAAGAATGGGACAGGGGACGGAATGAGCAGTTCTTC. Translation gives CASSDLEEWDRGRNEQFF.